Listed below are T cell receptor beta chains from one sample, sequenced in a study of blood T cell repertoires in COVID-19. Generated by immunoSEQ multiplex PCR, the TCRdb table keeps only in-frame clones and is missing some. The table includes approximately 160,000 clones, approximately 79% detected once. Sequencing was carried out using peripheral blood. The receptor source for this set is an elderly woman with acute or convalescent COVID-19. CDR3s include the opening cysteine and the closing phenylalanine or tryptophan. The order of the fields is V gene, J gene, CDR3 protein.

v_call: TRBV21-1; j_call: TRBJ2-3; cdr3_aa: CASSKLLSSGGPTDTQYF
v_call: TRBV11-2; j_call: TRBJ1-3; cdr3_aa: CASSLVGTRSQKAGNTIYF
v_call: TRBV2; j_call: TRBJ2-3; cdr3_aa: CASWSGRFTDTQYF
v_call: TRBV2; j_call: TRBJ1-1; cdr3_aa: CASRATGVSTEAFF
v_call: TRBV10-2; j_call: TRBJ2-5; cdr3_aa: CASSLVGLAGGRGETQYF
v_call: TRBV5-1; j_call: TRBJ1-1; cdr3_aa: CASSHNGAMNTEAFF
v_call: TRBV7-9; j_call: TRBJ2-1; cdr3_aa: CASSLEMRDEQFF
v_call: TRBV3-1/TRBV3-2; j_call: TRBJ2-7; cdr3_aa: CASSQDTATGSLWGEQYF
v_call: TRBV9; j_call: TRBJ2-3; cdr3_aa: CASSRGDRRADTQYF
v_call: TRBV28; j_call: TRBJ1-2; cdr3_aa: CASRVDRNYGYTF
v_call: TRBV7-2; j_call: TRBJ2-7; cdr3_aa: CASSAQGVGVEQYF
v_call: TRBV9; j_call: TRBJ2-2; cdr3_aa: CASSEGHWNTGELFF
v_call: TRBV3-1/TRBV3-2; j_call: TRBJ1-1; cdr3_aa: CASSQDSQAFF
v_call: TRBV3-1/TRBV3-2; j_call: TRBJ2-7; cdr3_aa: CASSQAVGSQYF
v_call: TRBV7-3; j_call: TRBJ2-2; cdr3_aa: CASSLFRNTGELFF
v_call: TRBV10-2; j_call: TRBJ1-1; cdr3_aa: CASISAGGLHEAFF
v_call: TRBV5-5; j_call: TRBJ2-7; cdr3_aa: CASSLTYLAYEQYF
v_call: TRBV7-2; j_call: TRBJ2-7; cdr3_aa: CASSQAGSYEQYF
v_call: TRBV5-6; j_call: TRBJ2-6; cdr3_aa: CASSLWPGGANVLTF
v_call: TRBV19; j_call: TRBJ1-5; cdr3_aa: CASNRQGGSNQPQHF
v_call: TRBV27; j_call: TRBJ2-3; cdr3_aa: CASSLNSPYRTRGGGTDTQYF
v_call: TRBV5-4; j_call: TRBJ2-3; cdr3_aa: CASSPIVAGVTDTQYF
v_call: TRBV7-8; j_call: TRBJ2-2; cdr3_aa: CASSFPKDRGHGELFF
v_call: TRBV5-6; j_call: TRBJ1-5; cdr3_aa: CASSLGAQGNQPQHF
v_call: TRBV5-8; j_call: TRBJ1-2; cdr3_aa: CASSWGQAGYTF
v_call: TRBV30; j_call: TRBJ1-4; cdr3_aa: CAWSVHQELFF
v_call: TRBV27; j_call: TRBJ1-5; cdr3_aa: CASMNRALYSNQPQHF
v_call: TRBV11-2; j_call: TRBJ2-7; cdr3_aa: CASSLDRAYEQYF
v_call: TRBV3-1/TRBV3-2; j_call: TRBJ1-5; cdr3_aa: CASSQDLNQPQHF
v_call: TRBV15; j_call: TRBJ1-2; cdr3_aa: CATRVGQLNYGYTF
v_call: TRBV7-2; j_call: TRBJ2-7; cdr3_aa: CASSLAYSYEQYF
v_call: TRBV7-6; j_call: TRBJ2-2; cdr3_aa: CASSAFGGYAGELFF
v_call: TRBV28; j_call: TRBJ2-7; cdr3_aa: CASSSAGTPNYEQYF
v_call: TRBV9; j_call: TRBJ2-1; cdr3_aa: CASSVGGSGSYEQFF
v_call: TRBV20-1; j_call: TRBJ1-4; cdr3_aa: CSASLEQQNEKLFF
v_call: TRBV29-1; j_call: TRBJ2-5; cdr3_aa: CSVGLAGPQETQYF
v_call: TRBV7-2; j_call: TRBJ2-7; cdr3_aa: CASSFQGPTYEQYF
v_call: TRBV19; j_call: TRBJ1-2; cdr3_aa: CASRYTGRISYGYTF
v_call: TRBV28; j_call: TRBJ2-7; cdr3_aa: CASSWRGLSYEQYF
v_call: TRBV3-1/TRBV3-2; j_call: TRBJ1-2; cdr3_aa: CASSQRPTTSGYTF
v_call: TRBV18; j_call: TRBJ2-4; cdr3_aa: CASSPPVGGKDIQYF
v_call: TRBV28; j_call: TRBJ2-1; cdr3_aa: CASSILREIGMYEQFF
v_call: TRBV15; j_call: TRBJ1-1; cdr3_aa: CATTNGTLNTEAFF
v_call: TRBV29-1; j_call: TRBJ1-4; cdr3_aa: CSVGGTANEKLFF
v_call: TRBV6-5; j_call: TRBJ2-3; cdr3_aa: CASSYGGLTSGDTQYF
v_call: TRBV6-5; j_call: TRBJ1-1; cdr3_aa: CATSQQVNTEAFF
v_call: TRBV10-3; j_call: TRBJ2-6; cdr3_aa: CAISVGGLLSGANVLTF
v_call: TRBV19; j_call: TRBJ1-2; cdr3_aa: CASSKPWDRGNGYTF
v_call: TRBV18; j_call: TRBJ2-2; cdr3_aa: CASSAGQTHTGELFF
v_call: TRBV6-5; j_call: TRBJ1-3; cdr3_aa: CASRISGFSGNTIYF